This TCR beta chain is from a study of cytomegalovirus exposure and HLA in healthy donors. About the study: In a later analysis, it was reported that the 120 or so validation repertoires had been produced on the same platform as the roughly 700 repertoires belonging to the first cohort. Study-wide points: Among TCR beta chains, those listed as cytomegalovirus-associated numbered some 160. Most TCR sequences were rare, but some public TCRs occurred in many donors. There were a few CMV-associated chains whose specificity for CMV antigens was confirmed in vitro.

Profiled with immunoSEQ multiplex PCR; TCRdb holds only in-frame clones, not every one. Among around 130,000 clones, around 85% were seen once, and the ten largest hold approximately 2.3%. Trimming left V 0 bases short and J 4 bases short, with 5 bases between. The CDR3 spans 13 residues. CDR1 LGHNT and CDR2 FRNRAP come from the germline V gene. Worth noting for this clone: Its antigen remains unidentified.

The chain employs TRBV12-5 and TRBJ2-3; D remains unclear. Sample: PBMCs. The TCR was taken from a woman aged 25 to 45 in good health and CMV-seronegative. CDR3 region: CASGLVKPDTQYF. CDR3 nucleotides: TGTGCTAGTGGTTTGGTAAAGCCAGATACGCAGTATTTT.